Listed below are T cell receptor beta chains from one sample, sequenced in a study of blood T cell repertoires in COVID-19. Assay: immunoSEQ multiplex PCR; the TCRdb copy retains only in-frame clones and omits some. The repertoire holds approximately 250,000 clones, approximately 80% seen once, with roughly 8.6% in the top ten. Sequenced input: peripheral blood. All receptors derive from a human donor in a cohort sampled during active COVID-19. The CDR3 runs from the conserved cysteine through the conserved F or W. The D gene is left open where the match is weak. Where a row states a size, it is once, few, many or the class of an expanded clone; other rows omit it.

d_gene,abundance,v_gene,j_gene,CDR3aa,CDR3nt
TRBD1,NA,TRBV29-1,TRBJ2-2,CSVGDSRATGELFF,TGCAGCGTTGGGGACAGTAGGGCCACCGGGGAGCTGTTTTTT
TRBD1,few,TRBV5-8,TRBJ2-1,CASSLAQGQGRNEQFF,TGTGCCAGCAGCTTGGCCCAGGGACAGGGGAGGAATGAGCAGTTCTTC
TRBD2,NA,TRBV4-2,TRBJ2-1,CASSQDGLAGTYNEQFF,TGTGCCAGCAGCCAAGATGGTCTAGCGGGGACCTACAATGAGCAGTTCTTC
NA,NA,TRBV15,TRBJ2-2,CATSRDRLTGSGELFF,TGTGCCACCAGCAGAGATAGGTTGACGGGGAGCGGGGAGCTGTTTTTT
TRBD2,NA,TRBV2,TRBJ2-3,CASSRRTSKGTDTQYF,TGTGCCAGCAGCCGCCGGACTAGCAAAGGGACAGATACGCAGTATTTT
TRBD1,NA,TRBV10-1,TRBJ2-7,CASSESTGGAREQYF,TGCGCCAGCAGTGAGTCTACAGGGGGCGCTAGGGAGCAGTACTTC
TRBD1,few,TRBV11-2,TRBJ2-5,CASSSGGTQYF,TGTGCCAGCAGCTCAGGGGGCACCCAGTACTTC
NA,NA,TRBV7-3,TRBJ2-5,CASSLGAADQETQYF,TGTGCCAGCAGCTTGGGGGCGGCGGACCAAGAGACCCAGTACTTC
TRBD2,NA,TRBV18,TRBJ2-1,CASSPPRTSGGEQFF,TGTGCCAGCTCACCACCAAGGACTAGCGGGGGTGAGCAGTTCTTC
TRBD2,once,TRBV29-1,TRBJ2-2,CSVQGTSGRNTGELFF,TGCAGCGTCCAAGGAACTAGCGGGAGGAACACCGGGGAGCTGTTTTTT
NA,NA,TRBV12-3/TRBV12-4,TRBJ1-2,CASSFTGYNGYTF,TGTGCCAGCAGTTTTACAGGATATAATGGCTACACCTTC
NA,few,TRBV4-3,TRBJ1-1,CASSPVRGVTEAFF,TGCGCCAGCAGCCCTGTCCGCGGGGTAACTGAAGCTTTCTTT
NA,NA,TRBV5-1,TRBJ2-5,CASSPSSGRQETQYF,TGCGCCAGCAGCCCGAGCTCCGGGAGACAAGAGACCCAGTACTTC
NA,NA,TRBV18,TRBJ2-3,CASSPQSGPPTDTQYF,TGTGCCAGCTCACCACAGAGCGGGCCCCCCACAGATACGCAGTATTTT
TRBD1,few,TRBV28,TRBJ1-5,CASSFSTGRKHF,TGTGCCAGCAGTTTTTCGACAGGGAGGAAACATTTT
NA,once,TRBV18,TRBJ1-2,CASSQESTYGYTF,TGTGCCAGCTCACAGGAGTCGACCTATGGCTACACCTTC
TRBD1,NA,TRBV5-1,TRBJ1-2,CASSSSGGNYGYTF,TGCGCCAGCAGCTCGTCAGGGGGGAACTATGGCTACACCTTC
TRBD2,once,TRBV11-1,TRBJ2-3,CASSFGLAGRTDTQYF,TGTGCCAGCAGCTTTGGGCTAGCGGGGCGCACAGATACGCAGTATTTT
TRBD1,NA,TRBV5-4,TRBJ1-2,CASSETGGWKGYTF,TGTGCCAGCAGCGAAACAGGGGGCTGGAAGGGCTACACCTTC
TRBD2,NA,TRBV10-3,TRBJ2-1,CAIRGGLADYNEQFF,TGTGCCATCAGGGGTGGGCTAGCGGATTACAATGAGCAGTTCTTC
NA,NA,TRBV5-4,TRBJ2-2,CASSLRQLGTGELFF,TGTGCCAGCAGCCTTCGACAGCTTGGGACCGGGGAGCTGTTTTTT
TRBD1,NA,TRBV4-3,TRBJ2-1,CASSPPGTVFNEQFF,TGCGCCAGCAGCCCACCCGGGACAGTTTTTAATGAGCAGTTCTTC
NA,NA,TRBV11-3,TRBJ2-1,CASSFTRGPYNEQFF,TGTGCCAGCAGCTTCACGCGGGGGCCTTACAATGAGCAGTTCTTC
NA,NA,TRBV6-1,TRBJ2-1,CASSEFLGVVGNFRNEQFF,TGTGCCAGCAGTGAATTCCTCGGGGTCGTCGGGAATTTTAGGAATGAGCAGTTCTTC
NA,NA,TRBV5-4,TRBJ2-1,CASSLAQVSNEQFF,TGTGCCAGCAGCTTGGCTCAGGTTAGCAATGAGCAGTTCTTC
TRBD2,NA,TRBV7-9,TRBJ2-7,CASSWTSGEQYF,TGTGCCAGCAGCTGGACTAGCGGGGAGCAGTACTTC
NA,NA,TRBV11-1,TRBJ2-7,CASSLTGPYEQYF,TGTGCCAGCAGCTTGACAGGTCCATACGAGCAGTACTTC
TRBD2,NA,TRBV5-1,TRBJ2-1,CASSTHAGTITNEQFF,TGCGCCAGCAGCACACACGCCGGGACTATAACCAATGAGCAGTTCTTC
NA,NA,TRBV29-1,TRBJ1-1,CSVTQSQGNTEAFF,TGCAGCGTTACCCAGTCGCAGGGGAACACTGAAGCTTTCTTT
NA,few,TRBV12-3/TRBV12-4,TRBJ2-2,CASSLGHGELFF,TGTGCCAGCAGTTTGGGCCACGGGGAGCTGTTTTTT
NA,NA,TRBV28,TRBJ1-3,CASRTPPGNTIYF,TGTGCCAGCAGAACTCCGCCTGGAAACACCATATATTTT
TRBD2,NA,TRBV29-1,TRBJ2-1,CSAAKTSGIIDEQFF,TGCAGCGCCGCCAAAACTAGCGGGATCATCGATGAGCAGTTCTTC
TRBD1,NA,TRBV5-1,TRBJ1-5,CASSSGTGEGFAQHF,TGCGCCAGCAGTTCCGGGACAGGGGAAGGGTTTGCCCAGCATTTT
NA,NA,TRBV5-4,TRBJ1-4,CASSPRGEANEKLFF,TGTGCCAGCAGCCCCCGGGGGGAAGCTAATGAAAAACTGTTTTTT
TRBD2,NA,TRBV6-5,TRBJ2-7,CASRASGNEQYF,TGTGCCAGCAGAGCTAGCGGTAACGAGCAGTACTTC
NA,NA,TRBV6-5,TRBJ2-7,CASAWEESYEQYF,TGTGCCAGCGCGTGGGAGGAGTCCTACGAGCAGTACTTC
TRBD2,NA,TRBV9,TRBJ2-5,CASSPREGRETQYF,TGTGCCAGCAGCCCAAGGGAGGGCCGGGAGACCCAGTACTTC
TRBD1,NA,TRBV12-3/TRBV12-4,TRBJ2-1,CASSHRDRGGVFF,TGTGCCTCCAGCCACCGGGACAGGGGGGGTGTGTTCTTC
TRBD1,NA,TRBV4-3,TRBJ1-2,CASSQDRTGNYGYTF,TGCGCCAGCAGCCAAGATCGGACAGGGAACTATGGCTACACCTTC
TRBD1,NA,TRBV7-2,TRBJ1-1,CASSLRQGAGSYTEAFF,TGTGCCAGCAGCTTAAGACAGGGGGCAGGGTCGTACACTGAAGCTTTCTTT
NA,NA,TRBV7-9,TRBJ1-2,CASSLSGQGGYTF,TGTGCCAGCAGCTTATCCGGGCAGGGCGGCTACACCTTC
NA,NA,TRBV28,TRBJ2-7,CASTQAGGGVYEQYF,TGTGCCAGCACCCAGGCGGGCGGCGGGGTCTACGAGCAGTACTTC
NA,NA,TRBV29-1,TRBJ2-7,CSVARGYLDEQYF,TGCAGCGTTGCCAGGGGCTATCTCGACGAGCAGTACTTC
NA,few,TRBV5-8,TRBJ1-5,CASSLEWGGQPQHF,TGTGCCAGCAGCTTGGAGTGGGGGGGTCAGCCCCAGCATTTT
NA,NA,TRBV5-1,TRBJ1-2,CASSLAGFYGYTF,TGCGCCAGCAGCTTGGCGGGGTTCTATGGCTACACCTTC
NA,few,TRBV29-1,TRBJ1-5,CSVADSSNQPQHF,TGCAGCGTCGCTGACAGTAGCAATCAGCCCCAGCATTTT